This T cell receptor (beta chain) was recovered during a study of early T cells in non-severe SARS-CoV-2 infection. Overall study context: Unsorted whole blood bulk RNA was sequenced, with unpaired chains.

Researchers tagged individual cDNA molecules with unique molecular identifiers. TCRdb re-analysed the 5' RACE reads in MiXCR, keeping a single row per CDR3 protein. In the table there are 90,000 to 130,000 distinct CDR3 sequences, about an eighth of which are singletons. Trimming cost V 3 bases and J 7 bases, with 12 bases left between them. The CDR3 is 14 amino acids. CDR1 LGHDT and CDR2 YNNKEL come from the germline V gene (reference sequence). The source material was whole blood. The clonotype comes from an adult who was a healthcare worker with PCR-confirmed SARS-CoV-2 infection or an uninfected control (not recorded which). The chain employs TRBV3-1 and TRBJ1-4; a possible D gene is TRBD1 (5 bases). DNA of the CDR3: TGTGCCAGCAGCCACTCCGGGACTGGTGAAAAACTGTTTTTT. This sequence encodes CASSHSGTGEKLFF.